This TCR beta chain was sequenced during a study of blood T cell repertoires in COVID-19. Generated by immunoSEQ multiplex PCR, the TCRdb table keeps only in-frame clones and is missing some. The data contain fewer than 350,000 clones, 85% of them singletons. The V and J ends lost 0 bases and 6 bases, in that order; junction bases with no gene match: 4. The CDR3 is 15 amino acids. Looked up from germline, CDR1 is LNHDA and CDR2 is SQIVND (reference sequence). In terms of age and location, participants ranged from roughly 18 to 95 years and lived in about 25 US areas. The source is a woman aged 25 to 39 who had been exposed to COVID-19. Specimen: PBMCs or T cells enriched from blood (not recorded which). V and J are TRBV19 and TRBJ1-5; TRBD1 matches 8 bases. Here the CDR3 reads CASSIDRQGSQPQHF. The CDR3 DNA follows: TGTGCCAGTAGTATAGACAGACAGGGGAGTCAGCCCCAGCATTTT.